This T cell receptor (beta chain) was observed in a study of T cell responses to AZD1222 COVID-19 vaccine. Study in general: Second doses that came at about 4 or about 12 weeks were put together. Whole-study findings and limits: After the peak T cell response, and only then, were repertoires sampled. Possibly, clonal diversity was underestimated; donors were largely white British and included more females.

The CDR3 sequence is 13 residues long. CDR1 is MNHEY, CDR2 SVGAGI, per germline. The V gene lost 8 bases and the J gene lost 8 bases, with 18 bases spanning the gap. To note about this clone: Its antigen is still unknown.

Some clones are missing from TCRdb's copy, which holds only in-frame ones; the method was immunoSEQ multiplex PCR. This sample carries roughly 180,000 clones, 94% of them seen once, and the ten largest clones take 9.2%. The sequence came from an adult in good health. This chain links TRBV6-5 with TRBJ1-2; D may be TRBD1 (5 bases). Sequencing used peripheral blood, obtained on day 0 of AZD1222 vaccination. Written as DNA, the CDR3 is TGTGCCAGCCTCGAGGGTGGGGCGGGCGGCTACACCTTC. It codes for CASLEGGAGGYTF.